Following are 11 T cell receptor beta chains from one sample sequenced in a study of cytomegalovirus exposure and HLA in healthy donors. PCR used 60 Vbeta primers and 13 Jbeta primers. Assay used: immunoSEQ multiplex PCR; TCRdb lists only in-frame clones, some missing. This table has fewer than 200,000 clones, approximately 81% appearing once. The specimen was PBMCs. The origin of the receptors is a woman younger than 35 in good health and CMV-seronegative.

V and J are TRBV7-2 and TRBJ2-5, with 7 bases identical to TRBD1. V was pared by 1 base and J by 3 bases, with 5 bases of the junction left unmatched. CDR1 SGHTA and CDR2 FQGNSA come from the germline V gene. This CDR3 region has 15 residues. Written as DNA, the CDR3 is TGTGCCAGCAGCTTAGTAACAGGGGTTGAAGAGACCCAGTACTTC. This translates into CASSLVTGVEETQYF.

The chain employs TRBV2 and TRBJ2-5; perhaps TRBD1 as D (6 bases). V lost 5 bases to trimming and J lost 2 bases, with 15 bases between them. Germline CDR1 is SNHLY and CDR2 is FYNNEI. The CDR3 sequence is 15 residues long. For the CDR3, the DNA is TGTGCCAGCAGTCAGTCACAGGGATTGCAAGAGACCCAGTACTTC. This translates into CASSQSQGLQETQYF.

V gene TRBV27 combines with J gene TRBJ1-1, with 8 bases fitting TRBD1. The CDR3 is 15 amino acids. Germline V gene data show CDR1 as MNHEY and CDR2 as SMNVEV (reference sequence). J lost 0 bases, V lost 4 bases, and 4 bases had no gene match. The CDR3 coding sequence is TGTGCCAGCAGTTCAGGGGGCGGGTTGAACACTGAAGCTTTCTTT. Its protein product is CASSSGGGLNTEAFF.

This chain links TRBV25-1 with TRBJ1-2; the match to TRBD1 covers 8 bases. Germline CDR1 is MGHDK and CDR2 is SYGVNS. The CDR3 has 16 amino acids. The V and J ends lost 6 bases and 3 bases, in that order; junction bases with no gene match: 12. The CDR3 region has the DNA TGTGCCAGCAGACTAGGACAGGGAGCGCAGGACTATGGCTACACCTTC. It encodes CASRLGQGAQDYGYTF.

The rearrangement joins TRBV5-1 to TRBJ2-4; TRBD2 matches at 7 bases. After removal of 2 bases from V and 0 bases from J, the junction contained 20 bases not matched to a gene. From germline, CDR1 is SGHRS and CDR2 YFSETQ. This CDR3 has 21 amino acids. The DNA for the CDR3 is TGCGCCAGCAGCTTCGTTGGTGCGGGAGACCTGCTTGGGGTAGCCAAAAACATTCAGTACTTC. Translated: CASSFVGAGDLLGVAKNIQYF.

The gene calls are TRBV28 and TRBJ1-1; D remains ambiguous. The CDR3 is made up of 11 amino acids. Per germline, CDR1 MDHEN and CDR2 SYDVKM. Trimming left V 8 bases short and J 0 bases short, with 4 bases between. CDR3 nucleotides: TGTGCCAGCGTAATGAACACTGAAGCTTTCTTT. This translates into CASVMNTEAFF.

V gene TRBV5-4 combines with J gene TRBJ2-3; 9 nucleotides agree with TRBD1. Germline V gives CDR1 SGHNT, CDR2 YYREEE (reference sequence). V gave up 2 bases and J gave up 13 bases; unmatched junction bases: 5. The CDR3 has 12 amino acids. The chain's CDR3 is CASSLGQGSKYF. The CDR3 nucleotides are TGTGCCAGCAGCTTAGGACAGGGGAGTAAGTATTTT. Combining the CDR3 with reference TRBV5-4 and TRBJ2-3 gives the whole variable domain ETGVTQSPTHLIKTRGQQVTLRCSSQSGHNTVSWYQQALGQGPQFIFQYYREEENGRGNFPPRFSGLQFPNYSSELNVNALELDDSALYLCASSLGQGSKYFGPGTRLTVL.

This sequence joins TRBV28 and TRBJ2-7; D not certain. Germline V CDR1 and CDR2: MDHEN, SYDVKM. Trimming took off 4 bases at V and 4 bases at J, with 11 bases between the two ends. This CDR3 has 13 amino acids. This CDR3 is CASSYPSSYEQYF. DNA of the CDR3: TGTGCCAGCAGTTATCCTTCCTCGTACGAGCAGTACTTC.

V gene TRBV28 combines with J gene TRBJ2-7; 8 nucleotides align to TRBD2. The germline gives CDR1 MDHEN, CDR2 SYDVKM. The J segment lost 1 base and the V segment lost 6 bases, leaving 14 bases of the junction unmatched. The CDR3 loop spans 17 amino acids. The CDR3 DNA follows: TGTGCCAGCAGCAACTGGGGGGGCGGGAGGACTTCCTACGAGCAGTACTTC. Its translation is CASSNWGGGRTSYEQYF.

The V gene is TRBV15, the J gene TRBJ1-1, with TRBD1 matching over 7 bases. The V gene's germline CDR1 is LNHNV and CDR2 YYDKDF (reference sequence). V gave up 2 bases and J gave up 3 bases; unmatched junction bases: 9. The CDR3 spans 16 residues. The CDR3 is CATSRTRSGTDTEAFF. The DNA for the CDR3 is TGTGCCACCAGCAGAACTAGATCCGGGACAGACACTGAAGCTTTCTTT.

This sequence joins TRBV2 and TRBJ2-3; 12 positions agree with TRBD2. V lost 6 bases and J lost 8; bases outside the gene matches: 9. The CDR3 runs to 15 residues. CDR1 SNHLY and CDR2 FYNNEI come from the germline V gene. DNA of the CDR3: TGTGCCAGCAGCGCGACTAGCGGGGGAAGGGGTACGCAGTATTTT. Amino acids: CASSATSGGRGTQYF.